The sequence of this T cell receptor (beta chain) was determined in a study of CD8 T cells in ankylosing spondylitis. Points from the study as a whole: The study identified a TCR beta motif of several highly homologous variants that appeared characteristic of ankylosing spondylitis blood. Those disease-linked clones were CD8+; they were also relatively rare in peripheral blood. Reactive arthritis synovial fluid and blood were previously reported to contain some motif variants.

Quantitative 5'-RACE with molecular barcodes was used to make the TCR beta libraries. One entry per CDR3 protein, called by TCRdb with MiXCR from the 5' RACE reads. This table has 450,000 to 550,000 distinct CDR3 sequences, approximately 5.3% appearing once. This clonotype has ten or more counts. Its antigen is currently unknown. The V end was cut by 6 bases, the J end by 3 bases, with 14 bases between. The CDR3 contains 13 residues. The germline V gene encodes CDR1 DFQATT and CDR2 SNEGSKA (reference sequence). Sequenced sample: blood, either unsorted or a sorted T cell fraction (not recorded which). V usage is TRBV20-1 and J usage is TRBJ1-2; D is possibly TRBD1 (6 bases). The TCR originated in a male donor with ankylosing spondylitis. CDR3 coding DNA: TGCAGTGCCACTCGACAGGAGTACTATGGCTACACCTTC. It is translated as CSATRQEYYGYTF.